This TCR beta chain was identified in a study of radiotherapy plus CTLA-4 blockade in lung cancer. Using immunoSEQ multiplex PCR, the repertoire was profiled, and TCRdb retains in-frame clones only, with some absent. Among about 60,000 clones listed, less than 85% were seen once. This CDR3 is built from 14 residues. Germline CDR1 SEHNR, CDR2 FQNEAQ (reference sequence). V dropped 5 bases and J dropped 4; count of bases not matched to a gene: 5. The TCR sequence derives from a human donor with non-small cell lung cancer who had a complete response to radiotherapy plus ipilimumab. The chain carries TRBV7-9 and TRBJ2-3; 8 bases match TRBD1. The source material was peripheral blood, sampled from a patient treated with radiotherapy plus ipilimumab. CDR3 in amino acids: CASSRTQGADTQYF. The CDR3 DNA is TGTGCCAGCAGCCGAACACAGGGGGCAGATACGCAGTATTTT.